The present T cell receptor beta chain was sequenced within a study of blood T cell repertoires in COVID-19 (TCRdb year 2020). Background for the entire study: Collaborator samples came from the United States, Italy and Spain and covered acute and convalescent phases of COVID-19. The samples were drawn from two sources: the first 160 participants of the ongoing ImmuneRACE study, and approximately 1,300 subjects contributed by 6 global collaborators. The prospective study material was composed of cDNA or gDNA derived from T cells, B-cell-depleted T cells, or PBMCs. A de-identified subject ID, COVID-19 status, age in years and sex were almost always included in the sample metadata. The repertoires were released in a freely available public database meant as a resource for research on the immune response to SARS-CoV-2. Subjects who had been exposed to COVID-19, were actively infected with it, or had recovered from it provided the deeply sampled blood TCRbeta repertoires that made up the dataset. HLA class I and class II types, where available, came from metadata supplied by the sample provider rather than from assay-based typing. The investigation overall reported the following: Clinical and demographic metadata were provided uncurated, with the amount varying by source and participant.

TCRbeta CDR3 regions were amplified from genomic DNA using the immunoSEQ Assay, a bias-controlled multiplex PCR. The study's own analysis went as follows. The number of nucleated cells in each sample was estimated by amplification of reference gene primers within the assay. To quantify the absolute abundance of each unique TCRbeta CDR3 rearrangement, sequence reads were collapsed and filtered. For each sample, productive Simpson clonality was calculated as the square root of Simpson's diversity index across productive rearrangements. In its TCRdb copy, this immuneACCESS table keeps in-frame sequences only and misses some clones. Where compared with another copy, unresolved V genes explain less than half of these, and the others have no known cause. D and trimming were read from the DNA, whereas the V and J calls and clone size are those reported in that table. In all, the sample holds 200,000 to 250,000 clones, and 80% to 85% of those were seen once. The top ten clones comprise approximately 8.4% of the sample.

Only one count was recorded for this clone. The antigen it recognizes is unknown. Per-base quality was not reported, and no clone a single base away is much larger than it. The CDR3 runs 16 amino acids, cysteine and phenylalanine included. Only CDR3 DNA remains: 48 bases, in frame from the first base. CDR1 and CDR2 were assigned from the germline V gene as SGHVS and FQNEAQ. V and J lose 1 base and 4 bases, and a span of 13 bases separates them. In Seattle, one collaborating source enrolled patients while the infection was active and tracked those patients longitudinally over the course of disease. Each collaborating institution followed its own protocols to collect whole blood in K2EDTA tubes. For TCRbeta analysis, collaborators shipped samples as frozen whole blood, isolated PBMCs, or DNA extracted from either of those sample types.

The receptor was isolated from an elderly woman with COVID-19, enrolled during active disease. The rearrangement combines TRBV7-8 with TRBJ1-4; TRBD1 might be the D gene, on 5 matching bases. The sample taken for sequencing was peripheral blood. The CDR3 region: CASSLGRRAYNEKLFF. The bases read TGTGCCAGCAGCTTAGGGCGCAGGGCCTATAATGAAAAACTGTTTTTT.